Listed below are T cell receptor beta chains from one sample, sequenced in a study of T cell responses to AZD1222 COVID-19 vaccine. Method: immunoSEQ multiplex PCR; TCRdb's copy keeps in-frame clones and lacks some. The sample records more than 140,000 clones, 90% to 95% being singletons. The sequencing here drew on peripheral blood, taken on day 0 of AZD1222 vaccination. Source of these receptors: an adult in good health. Both conserved end residues are part of each CDR3. The D gene is left open where the match is weak. Clone sizes are given selectively: once, few, many, or a class where the clone is expanded.

CDR3 length: 14
J gene: TRBJ2-1
D gene: NA
V gene: TRBV4-2
clone size: NA
CDR3 DNA: TGTGCCAGCAGCCAAGGCCTTATTACGGATGAGCAGTTCTTC
CDR3 protein: CASSQGLITDEQFF

CDR3 length: 14
J gene: TRBJ1-1
D gene: TRBD1
V gene: TRBV19
clone size: NA
CDR3 DNA: TGTGCCAGTAGTTTAGGGGGACAGGGCGCTGAAGCTTTCTTT
CDR3 protein: CASSLGGQGAEAFF

CDR3 length: 14
J gene: TRBJ1-5
D gene: NA
V gene: TRBV2
clone size: NA
CDR3 DNA: TGTGCCAGCACCCGGGCTTATAGCAATCAGCCCCAGCATTTT
CDR3 protein: CASTRAYSNQPQHF

CDR3 length: 14
J gene: TRBJ2-7
D gene: NA
V gene: TRBV6-2/TRBV6-3
clone size: NA
CDR3 DNA: TGTGCCAGCAGTTACGGAGGGGGGCCCTACGAGCAGTACTTC
CDR3 protein: CASSYGGGPYEQYF

CDR3 length: 14
J gene: TRBJ2-7
D gene: NA
V gene: TRBV6-6
clone size: NA
CDR3 DNA: TGTGCCAGCAGTTCGGGGGACAGAAGCTACGAGCAGTACTTC
CDR3 protein: CASSSGDRSYEQYF

CDR3 length: 9
J gene: TRBJ1-1
D gene: NA
V gene: TRBV5-1
clone size: once
CDR3 DNA: TGCGCCAGCAGCACTGAAGCTTTCTTT
CDR3 protein: CASSTEAFF

CDR3 length: 14
J gene: TRBJ1-6
D gene: TRBD1
V gene: TRBV5-1
clone size: NA
CDR3 DNA: TGCGCCAGCAGTAACGGCAGGGGGGCTTCACCCCTCCACTTT
CDR3 protein: CASSNGRGASPLHF

CDR3 length: 15
J gene: TRBJ2-1
D gene: NA
V gene: TRBV28
clone size: NA
CDR3 DNA: TGTGCCAGCAGTTCGACTCCTGTTTTCAACAATGAGCAGTTCTTC
CDR3 protein: CASSSTPVFNNEQFF

CDR3 length: 16
J gene: TRBJ1-4
D gene: NA
V gene: TRBV7-8
clone size: NA
CDR3 DNA: TGTGCCAGCAGCTCCCCAATGCTGGCGATTAATGAAAAACTGTTTTTT
CDR3 protein: CASSSPMLAINEKLFF

CDR3 length: 16
J gene: TRBJ1-6
D gene: NA
V gene: TRBV5-1
clone size: NA
CDR3 DNA: TGCGCCAGCAGCCGCGACAGCTTAGTCTATAATTCACCCCTCCACTTT
CDR3 protein: CASSRDSLVYNSPLHF

CDR3 length: 18
J gene: TRBJ2-3
D gene: NA
V gene: TRBV28
clone size: NA
CDR3 DNA: TGTGCCAGCAGTTTCACGCCTTGGGGTGCGCCCGGCACAGATACGCAGTATTTT
CDR3 protein: CASSFTPWGAPGTDTQYF